These T cell receptor beta chains were read from a single sample in a study of immune evolution from preneoplasia to lung adenocarcinoma. TCRdb's table, derived via immunoSEQ multiplex PCR, lists solely in-frame clones and lacks some. The repertoire includes fewer than 50,000 clones, less than 80% of them detected once, and less than 6% sits in the top ten. The sample taken for sequencing was FFPE invasive lung adenocarcinoma tissue. These TCRs come from a person in their 60s with lung adenocarcinoma. Both conserved end residues are part of each CDR3. D genes are given only for firm matches. Clone size is given for some rows only: seen once, a few or many times, or a class if the clone is expanded.

abundance | d_gene | j_gene | len | v_gene | CDR3nt | CDR3aa
NA | NA | TRBJ1-1 | 13 | TRBV15 | TGTGCCACCAGCAGGACAGATAAAACTGAAGCTTTCTTT | CATSRTDKTEAFF
NA | NA | TRBJ2-1 | 12 | TRBV19 | TGTGCCAGTAGTAGCCCTAGCTCGGAGCAGTTCTTC | CASSSPSSEQFF
NA | NA | TRBJ2-5 | 15 | TRBV5-1 | TGCGCCAGCAGCTTAGGACTATCAACCCAAGAGACCCAGTACTTC | CASSLGLSTQETQYF
NA | TRBD2 | TRBJ2-1 | 16 | TRBV5-4 | TGTGCCAGCAGCTTGGGAGGAGCGGGAGGGTTCAATGAGCAGTTCTTC | CASSLGGAGGFNEQFF
NA | NA | TRBJ1-1 | 17 | TRBV15 | TGTGCCACCAGCAGAGTGACCGGCTTCTCTATGAACACTGAAGCTTTCTTT | CATSRVTGFSMNTEAFF
NA | TRBD2 | TRBJ2-7 | 13 | TRBV7-2 | TGTGCCAGCTGCTTGGACGGGAGGAGCGAGCAGTACTTC | CASCLDGRSEQYF
NA | NA | TRBJ2-5 | 16 | TRBV19 | TGTGCCAGTAGTATCCGGGACATGAACTTCCAAGAGACCCAGTACTTC | CASSIRDMNFQETQYF
once | NA | TRBJ2-3 | 16 | TRBV5-1 | TGCGCTAGCAGCTTGGGGAGGGGGCCCTCGCGAGATACGCAGTATTTT | CASSLGRGPSRDTQYF
NA | TRBD1 | TRBJ2-3 | 14 | TRBV5-4 | TGTGCCAGCAGCTTGGCGACAGGGGGCGATACGCAGTATTTT | CASSLATGGDTQYF
NA | TRBD1 | TRBJ2-1 | 15 | TRBV9 | TGTGCCAGCTCCACACAGGGGAGCTCCTACAATGAGCAGTTCTTC | CASSTQGSSYNEQFF
NA | NA | TRBJ2-7 | 14 | TRBV11-2 | TGTGCCAGCAGCTTGGTCGGGCCACCCTACGAGCAGTACTTC | CASSLVGPPYEQYF
NA | NA | TRBJ2-3 | 15 | TRBV5-6 | TGTGCCAGCAGCTTTAAGGGATCAAAGTCAGATACGCAGTATTTT | CASSFKGSKSDTQYF
NA | TRBD1 | TRBJ1-2 | 14 | TRBV5-3 | TGTGCCAGAAGCCTAGACAGGGGGAACTATGGCTACACCTTC | CARSLDRGNYGYTF
few | NA | TRBJ1-2 | 14 | TRBV13 | TGTGCCAGCAGCTCCAGGATATTCAGGGATGGCTACACCTTC | CASSSRIFRDGYTF
NA | TRBD2 | TRBJ2-7 | 14 | TRBV7-8 | TGTGCCAGCAGCTCGACTAGCGGGAGTCGTGAGCAGTACTTC | CASSSTSGSREQYF
NA | NA | TRBJ1-3 | 17 | TRBV4-1 | TGCGCCAGCAGCCAAGAGTGGGGTGGGGGCGGTGGAAACACCATATATTTT | CASSQEWGGGGGNTIYF
NA | TRBD2 | TRBJ2-1 | 16 | TRBV11-3 | TGTGCCAGCAGCGAGGGAAACTGGGCGGGAGGGTTTGAGCAGTTCTTC | CASSEGNWAGGFEQFF
NA | NA | TRBJ2-3 | 16 | TRBV11-3 | TGTGCCAGCAGCCTACGTTCGGGACGTCGCACAGATACGCAGTATTTT | CASSLRSGRRTDTQYF
NA | NA | TRBJ2-5 | 12 | TRBV7-9 | TGTGCCAGCAGCCCGGCAAAAGAGACCCAGTACTTC | CASSPAKETQYF
NA | NA | TRBJ2-7 | 12 | TRBV6-1 | TGTGCCAGCAGTGATGACCTCTACGAGCAGTACTTC | CASSDDLYEQYF
medium-sized | TRBD1 | TRBJ1-2 | 13 | TRBV28 | TGTGCCAGCTGCCAGGGGGGGAATTATGGCTACACCTTC | CASCQGGNYGYTF
NA | NA | TRBJ1-1 | 15 | TRBV2 | TGTGCCAGCAGAGCCGAATTAACAGTGAACACTGAAGCTTTCTTT | CASRAELTVNTEAFF
few | NA | TRBJ2-7 | 14 | TRBV6-1 | TGTGCCAGCAGGCTCCAGGGTTACGTCTACGAGCAGTACTTC | CASRLQGYVYEQYF
once | TRBD1 | TRBJ1-5 | 15 | TRBV4-1 | TGCGCCAGCAGCCAGGGGGACAGGGCTATGGAGCCCCAGCATTTT | CASSQGDRAMEPQHF
NA | NA | TRBJ2-1 | 14 | TRBV10-3 | TGTGCCATCAGTGGCGGACTAACCTACAATGAGCAGTTCTTC | CAISGGLTYNEQFF
NA | NA | TRBJ1-2 | 15 | TRBV4-2 | TGTGCCAGCAGCTCCAACAGGCTTGCTAACTATGGCTACACCTTC | CASSSNRLANYGYTF
NA | NA | TRBJ2-7 | 14 | TRBV16 | TGTGCCAGCAGCCCGGCGGGGCCGGACTACGAGCAGTACTTC | CASSPAGPDYEQYF
NA | TRBD2 | TRBJ2-5 | 16 | TRBV5-1 | TGCGCCAGCAGCCCCTCGGGGGGGGCACGGGGGGAGACCCAGTACTTC | CASSPSGGARGETQYF
NA | NA | TRBJ2-7 | 15 | TRBV19 | TGTGCCACAAGTAATCGGGGTTCACTCTCCTACGAGCAGTACTTC | CATSNRGSLSYEQYF
NA | TRBD1 | TRBJ2-3 | 16 | TRBV4-2 | TGTGCCAGCAGCCAAGATCTTGGGACAGAAGTGGGTACGCAGTATTTT | CASSQDLGTEVGTQYF
few | NA | TRBJ1-2 | 14 | TRBV6-4 | TGTGCCAGCAGTGCCCGCGGAGGCGACTATGGCTACACCTTC | CASSARGGDYGYTF
NA | TRBD1 | TRBJ2-7 | 16 | TRBV28 | TGTGCCAGCAGTTCGACCCCGACAGGGGCGGGGAACGAGCAGTACTTC | CASSSTPTGAGNEQYF
NA | NA | TRBJ2-7 | 12 | TRBV7-2 | TGTGCCAGCAGCCCCCTTCTCAACGAGCAGTACTTC | CASSPLLNEQYF
NA | NA | TRBJ1-3 | 12 | TRBV30 | TGTGCCTGGAAAAGGGCTGGAAACACCATATATTTT | CAWKRAGNTIYF
NA | NA | TRBJ1-5 | 15 | TRBV18 | TGTGCCAGCTCACCAACGGGGGGTCAAGGGCAGCCCCAGCATTTT | CASSPTGGQGQPQHF
NA | NA | TRBJ2-3 | 12 | TRBV28 | TGTGCCAGCAGTTTTGCAGTTGATACGCAGTATTTT | CASSFAVDTQYF
once | NA | TRBJ2-1 | 13 | TRBV18 | TGTGCCAGCTCACCGTATCTCTCCAATGAGCAGTTCTTC | CASSPYLSNEQFF
NA | NA | TRBJ2-3 | 11 | TRBV7-3 | TGTGCCAGCAGTCTCACAGATACGCAGTATTTT | CASSLTDTQYF
NA | TRBD1 | TRBJ2-2 | 14 | TRBV19 | TGTGCCAGTGACAGGGGGTTAAACACCGGGGAGCTGTTTTTT | CASDRGLNTGELFF
few | NA | TRBJ1-5 | 12 | TRBV10-3 | TGTGCCGTATCAGGGATCGGTCAGCCCCAGCATTTT | CAVSGIGQPQHF
few | NA | TRBJ1-2 | 14 | TRBV11-2 | TGTGCCAGCAGCTTTGACAGTCCCCTCGATGGCTACACCTTC | CASSFDSPLDGYTF